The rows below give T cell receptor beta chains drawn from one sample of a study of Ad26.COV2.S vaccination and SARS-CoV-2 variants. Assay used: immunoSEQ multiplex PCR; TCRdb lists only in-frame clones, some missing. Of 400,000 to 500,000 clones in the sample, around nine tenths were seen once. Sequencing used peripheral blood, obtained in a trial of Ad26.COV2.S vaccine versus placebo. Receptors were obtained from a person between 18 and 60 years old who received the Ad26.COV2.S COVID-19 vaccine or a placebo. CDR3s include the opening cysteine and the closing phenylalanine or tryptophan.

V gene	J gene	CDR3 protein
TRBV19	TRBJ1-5	CASSTQGDNQPQHF
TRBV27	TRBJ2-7	CASSLRAYYEQYF
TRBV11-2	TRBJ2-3	CASSLLGGEGDTQYF
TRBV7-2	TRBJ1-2	CASSLAVGQGYTF
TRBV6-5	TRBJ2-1	CASSSTGTGAYNEQFF
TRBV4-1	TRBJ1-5	CASSQGDQPQHF
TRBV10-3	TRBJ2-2	CAISEVQGDGTGELFF
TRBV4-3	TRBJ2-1	CASTDSRGGAVNEQFF
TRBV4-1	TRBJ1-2	CASSQGDGISIRDGYTF
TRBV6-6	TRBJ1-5	CASSKGAQHF
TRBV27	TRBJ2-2	CASSSTRRQGENTGELFF
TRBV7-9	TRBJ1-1	CASSPKGRVNTEAFF
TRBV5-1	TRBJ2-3	CASSGGVADTQYF
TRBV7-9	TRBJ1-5	CASSRGYQPQHF
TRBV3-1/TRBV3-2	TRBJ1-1	CASSQSGDTEAFF
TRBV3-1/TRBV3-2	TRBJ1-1	CASSQMRPLSGRVLRNTEAFF
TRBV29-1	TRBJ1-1	CSVLRVSAFF
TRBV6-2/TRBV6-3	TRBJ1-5	CASSSLYSGQPQHF
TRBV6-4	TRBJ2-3	CASSDSRTGADTQYF
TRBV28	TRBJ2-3	CASSWDSSTDTQYF
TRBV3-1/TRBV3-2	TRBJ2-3	CASSQDGSTDTQYF
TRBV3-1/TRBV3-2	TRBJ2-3	CASSQDPDTQYF
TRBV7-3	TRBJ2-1	CASSQPPSGGDNEQFF
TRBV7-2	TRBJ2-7	CASSFRTSYEQYF
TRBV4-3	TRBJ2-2	CASSQEGRGIKSGELFF
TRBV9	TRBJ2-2	CASSASSSGGAGELFF
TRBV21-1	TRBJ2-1	CASSKVQDNPKVNEQFF
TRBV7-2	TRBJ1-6	CASSLVRIYGQENSPLHF
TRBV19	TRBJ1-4	CASSIDRDEKLFF
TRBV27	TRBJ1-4	CASSFSQTNEKLFF
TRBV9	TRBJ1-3	CASSVGGEAYNSGNTIYF
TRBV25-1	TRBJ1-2	CASSEPGTGGGRGYTF
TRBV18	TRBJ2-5	CASSPGGQETQYF
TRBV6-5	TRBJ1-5	CASQGKHNQPQHF
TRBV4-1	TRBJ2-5	CASSQGGSGAQETQYF
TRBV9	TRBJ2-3	CASTRGTSFETQYF
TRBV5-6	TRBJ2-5	CASSFEGVETQYF
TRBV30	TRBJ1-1	CAWAWGADTEAFF
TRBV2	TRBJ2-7	CASSDLGSSSYEQYF
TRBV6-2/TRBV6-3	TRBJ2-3	CASGPIAGEADTQYF
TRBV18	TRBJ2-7	CASSPRDYEQYF
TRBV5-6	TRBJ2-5	CASSFGRKETQYF
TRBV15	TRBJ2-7	CATSSRGGQEEQYF